The subject of this entry is one T cell receptor beta chain. The CDR3 contains 15 residues. V lost 4 bases to trimming and J lost 7 bases, with 20 bases between them. Germline assignment: CDR1 SNHLY and CDR2 FYNNEI. This sample is drawn from a study of shared clonotypes between healthy human individuals. TCRdb's table, derived via immunoSEQ multiplex PCR, lists solely in-frame clones and lacks some. The sample includes approximately 2.5 million clones, around nine tenths of them seen just once. The sequenced material came from naive CD4+ T cells sorted from blood. Subset described: CD45RA+ positively selected. The receptor was derived from a man aged 18-30 years in good health. The chain uses TRBV2 and TRBJ2-7; D gene unclear. This CDR3 reads CASSAQSAGRHEQYF. As DNA, the CDR3 is TGTGCCAGCAGTGCACAGTCGGCAGGTCGCCATGAGCAGTACTTC.